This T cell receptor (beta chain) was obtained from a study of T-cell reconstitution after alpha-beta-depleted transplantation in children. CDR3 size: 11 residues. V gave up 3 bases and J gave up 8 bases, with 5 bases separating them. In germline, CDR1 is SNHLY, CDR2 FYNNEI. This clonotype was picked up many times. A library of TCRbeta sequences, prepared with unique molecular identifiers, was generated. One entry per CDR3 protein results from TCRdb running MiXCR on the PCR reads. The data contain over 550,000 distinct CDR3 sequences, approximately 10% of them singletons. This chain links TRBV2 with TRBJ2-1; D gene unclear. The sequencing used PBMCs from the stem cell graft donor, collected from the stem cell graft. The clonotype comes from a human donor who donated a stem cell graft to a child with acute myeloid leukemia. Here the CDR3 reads CASSEWDEQFF. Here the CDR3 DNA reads TGTGCCAGCAGTGAGTGGGATGAGCAGTTCTTC. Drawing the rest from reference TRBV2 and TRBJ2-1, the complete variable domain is EPEVTQTPSHQVTQMGQEVILRCVPISNHLYFYWYRQILGQKVEFLVSFYNNEISEKSEIFDDQFSVERPDGSNFTLKIRSTKLEDSAMYFCASSEWDEQFFGPGTRLTVL.